This is a list of T cell receptor beta chains from one sample in a study of T cell repertoires in cytomegalovirus infection. TCRdb reprocessed the reads with MiXCR, giving one entry per CDR3 protein. Here the sample spans about 260,000 distinct CDR3 sequences, around 13% being singletons. Sample: PBMCs. Receptors originate from a human donor in good health (CMV status not recorded). Some clones in this sample may be carry-over from other donors' samples. Both conserved end residues are part of each CDR3. The D gene is left open where the match is weak. Expanded clones are given a class, and other clones once, few, many or no size at all.

>TRBJ1-1|many|TRBV7-9|NA
CASSPPKWIMNTEAFF
TGTGCCAGCAGCCCCCCGAAATGGATCATGAACACTGAAGCTTTCTTT
>TRBJ2-3|many|TRBV4-3|NA
CASSQDGVLPTDTQYF
TGCGCCAGCAGCCAAGATGGAGTACTACCCACAGATACGCAGTATTTT
>TRBJ2-7|NA|TRBV4-1|NA
CASSQGTSYEQYF
TGCGCCAGCAGCCAAGGAACATCCTACGAGCAGTACTTC
>TRBJ2-5|NA|TRBV20-1|TRBD2
CSAPEGLAGISGETQYF
TGCAGTGCTCCCGAGGGTCTAGCGGGGATTTCGGGGGAGACCCAGTACTTC
>TRBJ1-1|NA|TRBV9|NA
CASSPPGSWGDTEAFF
TGTGCCAGCAGCCCACCCGGCTCGTGGGGTGACACTGAAGCTTTCTTT
>TRBJ2-3|NA|TRBV12-3/TRBV12-4|NA
CASGGFTDTQYF
TGTGCCAGCGGGGGCTTTACAGATACGCAGTATTTT
>TRBJ2-2|many|TRBV6-2/TRBV6-3|NA
CASSPHESGELFF
TGTGCCAGCAGTCCTCACGAGTCCGGGGAGCTGTTTTTT
>TRBJ2-1|many|TRBV7-8|TRBD2
CASSFLLAGLNNEQFF
TGTGCCAGCAGCTTCTTACTAGCGGGACTCAACAATGAGCAGTTCTTC
>TRBJ2-7|few|TRBV4-2|TRBD2
CASSHQAGAVYEQYF
TGTGCCAGCAGCCACCAAGCGGGAGCGGTCTACGAGCAGTACTTC
>TRBJ1-6|NA|TRBV27|NA
CASSLSGLNYNSPLHF
TGTGCCAGCAGTTTATCAGGGTTGAACTATAATTCACCCCTCCACTTT
>TRBJ1-1|many|TRBV12-3/TRBV12-4|NA
CASSLVENTEAFF
TGTGCCAGCAGTTTAGTGGAGAACACTGAAGCTTTCTTT
>TRBJ2-3|NA|TRBV7-9|NA
CASSPRFRTDPSTDTQYF
TGTGCCAGCAGCCCCCGGTTTAGGACAGACCCTAGCACAGATACGCAGTATTTT
>TRBJ1-2|few|TRBV5-6|TRBD1
CASSSWGQTLYGYTF
TGTGCCAGCAGCAGCTGGGGACAGACACTCTATGGCTACACCTTC
>TRBJ2-3|few|TRBV10-3|NA
CAISGGSTDTQYF
TGTGCCATCTCCGGCGGGAGCACAGATACGCAGTATTTT
>TRBJ1-2|NA|TRBV27|TRBD1
CASSDRDINGYTF
TGTGCCAGCAGTGACAGGGACATCAATGGCTACACCTTC
>TRBJ1-1|NA|TRBV20-1|NA
CSATTPMNTEAFF
TGCAGTGCTACAACACCTATGAACACTGAAGCTTTCTTT
>TRBJ2-1|many|TRBV5-5|TRBD2
CASSSRGGPNEQFF
TGTGCCAGCAGCTCTCGGGGGGGACCCAATGAGCAGTTCTTC
>TRBJ2-7|many|TRBV6-2/TRBV6-3|NA
CASSYSSMSAEQYF
TGTGCCAGCAGTTACTCTAGTATGTCCGCCGAGCAGTACTTC
>TRBJ2-1|many|TRBV19|NA
CASSYTGGAANEQFF
TGTGCCAGTAGTTATACGGGGGGCGCTGCGAATGAGCAGTTCTTC
>TRBJ2-7|NA|TRBV18|NA
CASSPIRGIYEQYF
TGTGCCAGCTCACCTATTAGGGGCATCTACGAGCAGTACTTC
>TRBJ2-1|many|TRBV7-2|NA
CASSLSYYNEQFF
TGTGCCAGCAGCTTATCTTACTACAATGAGCAGTTCTTC
>TRBJ2-3|many|TRBV7-6|NA
CASGGGQGANTDTQYF
TGTGCCAGCGGGGGGGGGCAGGGGGCTAACACAGATACGCAGTATTTT
>TRBJ1-1|NA|TRBV11-2|NA
CASSLVISLGQKAEAFF
TGTGCCAGCAGCTTAGTAATTAGCCTTGGCCAAAAGGCGGAAGCTTTCTTT
>TRBJ2-3|NA|TRBV20-1|TRBD2
CSARAGTSLADTQYF
TGCAGTGCTAGAGCCGGGACTAGCCTCGCAGATACGCAGTATTTT
>TRBJ2-2|many|TRBV11-3|NA
CASSLGINTGELFF
TGTGCCAGCAGCTTAGGGATAAACACCGGGGAGCTGTTTTTT
>TRBJ2-5|many|TRBV20-1|NA
CSAQDSGTQETQYF
TGCAGTGCTCAGGACAGTGGGACCCAAGAGACCCAGTACTTC
>TRBJ1-5|many|TRBV19|NA
CASRRSGGSNQPQHF
TGTGCCAGCCGTAGGTCCGGTGGGAGCAATCAGCCCCAGCATTTT
>TRBJ1-2|NA|TRBV14|TRBD1
CASSLGQGARYGYTF
TGTGCCAGCAGCCTAGGTCAGGGGGCTCGTTATGGCTACACCTTC
>TRBJ2-1|few|TRBV29-1|NA
CSVVGLSGTSYNEQFF
TGCAGCGTTGTCGGCCTGTCAGGAACCTCCTACAATGAGCAGTTCTTC
>TRBJ2-7|many|TRBV11-3|NA
CASSSAEAYEQYF
TGTGCCAGCAGCTCGGCCGAAGCCTACGAGCAGTACTTC
>TRBJ1-1|few|TRBV20-1|TRBD1
CSARDQDRLGAFF
TGCAGTGCTAGAGATCAGGACAGGTTGGGAGCTTTCTTT
>TRBJ2-2|NA|TRBV5-6|TRBD1
CASSRGGVTGELFF
TGTGCCAGCTCGAGAGGGGGCGTCACCGGGGAGCTGTTTTTT